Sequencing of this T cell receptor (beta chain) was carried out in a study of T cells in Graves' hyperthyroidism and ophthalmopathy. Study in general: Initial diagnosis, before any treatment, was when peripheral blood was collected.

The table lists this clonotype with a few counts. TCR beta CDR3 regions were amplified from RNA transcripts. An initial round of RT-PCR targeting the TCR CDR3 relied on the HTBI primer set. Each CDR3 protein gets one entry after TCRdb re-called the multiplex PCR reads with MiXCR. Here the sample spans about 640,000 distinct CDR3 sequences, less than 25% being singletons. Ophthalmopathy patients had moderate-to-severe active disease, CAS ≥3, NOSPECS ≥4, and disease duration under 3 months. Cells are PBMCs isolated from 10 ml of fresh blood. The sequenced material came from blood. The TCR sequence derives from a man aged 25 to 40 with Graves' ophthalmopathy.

This CDR3 is CASSLQGNIDTQYF. For the CDR3, the DNA is TGTGCCAGCAGCTTACAGGGGAATATAGATACGCAGTATTTT. The rearrangement uses TRBV7-3 and TRBJ2-3; D perhaps matches TRBD1 (6 bases). Germline V CDR1 and CDR2: SGHTA, FQGTGA. The CDR3 is made up of 14 amino acids. Deletions cut 2 bases from V and 5 bases from J, with 11 bases between.